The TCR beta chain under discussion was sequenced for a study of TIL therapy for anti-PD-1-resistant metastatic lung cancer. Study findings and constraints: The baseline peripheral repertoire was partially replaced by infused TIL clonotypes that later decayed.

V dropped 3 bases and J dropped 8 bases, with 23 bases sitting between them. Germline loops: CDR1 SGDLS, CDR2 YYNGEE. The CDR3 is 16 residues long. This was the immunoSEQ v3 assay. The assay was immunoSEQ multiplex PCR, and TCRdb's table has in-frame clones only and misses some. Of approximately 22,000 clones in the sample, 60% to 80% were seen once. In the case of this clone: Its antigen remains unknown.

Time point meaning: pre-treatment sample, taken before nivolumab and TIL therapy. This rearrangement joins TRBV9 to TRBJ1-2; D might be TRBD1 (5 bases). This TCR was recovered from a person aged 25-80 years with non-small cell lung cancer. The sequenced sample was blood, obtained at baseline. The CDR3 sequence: CASSAGITWAGRGYTF. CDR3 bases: TGTGCCAGCAGCGCGGGAATAACGTGGGCAGGGAGGGGCTACACCTTC.